The present TCR beta chain was sequenced within a study of blood T cell repertoires in COVID-19. The overall study: The United States, Italy and Spain supplied acute and convalescent COVID-19 samples. Nucleic acid was either cDNA or gDNA, and it came from T cells, B-cell-depleted T cells, or PBMCs.

This clone was observed a few times. Per the authors' pipeline: Estimation of nucleated cell counts relied on the amplification of reference gene primers. Only in-frame clones appear in the TCRdb table, and some are missing; sequencing was by immunoSEQ multiplex PCR. The DNA was the basis for D and trimming; V, J and clone size are from that table. The sample includes approximately 180,000 clones, approximately 85% of them seen just once. CDR1 MDHEN and CDR2 SYDVKM come from the germline V gene. The CDR3 runs 17 residues. V dropped 3 bases and J dropped 2; count of bases not matched to a gene: 8. The chain employs TRBV28 and TRBJ2-7; 12 bases line up with TRBD2. The sequenced material came from peripheral blood. This TCR was sampled from a human donor with active or convalescent COVID-19. The donor label of this sample is uncertain. The DNA of the CDR3 is TGTGCCAGCAGTTTCTGGGGCTCTAGCGGGGGGGCCTACGAGCAGTACTTC. This sequence encodes CASSFWGSSGGAYEQYF.